This T cell receptor beta chain was found in a study of T cells in Graves' hyperthyroidism and ophthalmopathy. Study-level points and caveats: The majority of expanded thyroid clonotypes above 0.001 also appeared in blood. Ophthalmopathy could be told apart from stable hyperthyroidism with a 13 V-J model.

Clinical symptoms, serum thyroxine, TRAb, thyroid ultrasound and orbital computed tomography informed diagnoses. V shed 0 bases and J shed 4 bases, with 12 bases lying between them. The germline gives CDR1 DFQATT, CDR2 SNEGSKA (reference sequence). The CDR3 has 15 residues. Of note for this clonotype: Its target is not known.

RNA transcripts gave rise to amplified TCR beta CDR3 regions. Researchers ran a first-round RT-PCR on the TCR CDR3 using the HTBI primer set. TCRdb independently ran MiXCR on the multiplex PCR reads; one entry per CDR3 protein. This sample has around 800,000 distinct CDR3 sequences, with 38% found just once. The TCR originated in a young man with Graves' hyperthyroidism. The J gene is TRBJ2-2, the V gene TRBV20-1, with D possibly being TRBD2 (6 bases). The sample was blood. CDR3 protein: CSARDPVRGTGELFF. The CDR3 coding sequence is TGCAGTGCTAGAGATCCCGTGCGGGGCACCGGGGAGCTGTTTTTT.